This T cell receptor (beta chain) was sequenced during a study of beta chain features in type 1 diabetes. The authors reverse transcribed all of the isolated RNA, so sequencing captured expressed TCRB transcripts. Clones were sequenced by immunoSEQ multiplex PCR, and TCRdb holds only the in-frame ones, with some missing. The data show 330,000 or so clones, with roughly 21% seen just once and about 0.044% held by the top ten. With respect to this clone: Other nucleotide sequences from this sample produce the same CDR3.

V was pared by 1 base and J by 6 bases, with 5 bases of the junction left unmatched. In germline, CDR1 is SGHRS, CDR2 YFSETQ. This CDR3 comprises 15 residues. The genes are TRBV5-1 and TRBJ2-1; the match to TRBD2 covers 9 bases. The sequencing input was naive CD4+ T cells from blood. This clonotype was sampled from a woman aged 18-29 years in good health. This CDR3 reads CASSLLAGVGNEQFF. The CDR3 region has the DNA TGCGCCAGCAGCTTGTTAGCGGGAGTTGGCAATGAGCAGTTCTTC.